This T cell receptor (beta chain) was retrieved from a study of OX40 agonist ivuxolimab in advanced cancers. The protocol was immunoSEQ multiplex PCR, while the TCRdb copy is restricted to in-frame clones and leaves out a portion. The sample consists of approximately 29,000 clones, roughly 84% of them appearing once. In germline, CDR1 is SGHRS, CDR2 YFSETQ. V shed 1 base and J shed 2 bases, with 13 bases lying between them. This CDR3 comprises 15 residues. Details on this clone: Its target is unknown.

Study-wide results and caveats: The study observed clonal expansion of CD4+ and CD8+ blood T cells by week 6 at 0.1 to 3.0 mg/kg.

The V and J genes are TRBV5-1 and TRBJ2-7, with D tentatively TRBD1 (6 bases). The source is an adult with an advanced solid tumor such as melanoma, head and neck, liver or kidney cancer. Sequenced here: CD4+ or CD8+ T cells sorted from blood, sampled in a trial of the OX40 agonist ivuxolimab. Here the CDR3 reads CASSLPLQGTYEQYF. CDR3 coding DNA: TGCGCCAGCAGCTTGCCTCTACAGGGTACCTACGAGCAGTACTTC.